Presented here are 23 T cell receptor beta chains from one specimen sequenced in a study of somatic mutations in cytotoxic T cells in rheumatoid arthritis (dated by TCRdb to 2016 to 2017). To prepare the library, the immunoSEQ multiplex PCR assay was applied. TCRdb took over this immuneACCESS table, retaining in-frame rearrangements with V and J assigned. Such tables are incomplete; in checked studies, under half of the missing clones stem from an unresolved V gene, and the remainder is unexplained. This sample holds under 15,000 clones; less than 90% were observed only once. Of the sample, more than 13% is held by the ten largest clones. The specimen was CD8+ T cells sorted from blood. Receptors originate from a woman in her fifties or sixties in good health.

V usage is TRBV2 and J usage is TRBJ2-3; 9 bases line up with TRBD2. J lost 3 bases, V lost 7 bases, and 8 bases had no gene match. Per germline, CDR1 SNHLY and CDR2 FYNNEI. The CDR3 consists of 15 residues. CDR3 protein: CASTPGLAVTDTQYF. The DNA of the CDR3 is TGTGCCAGCACTCCGGGACTAGCAGTGACAGATACGCAGTATTTT.

The chain combines TRBV9 with TRBJ2-2, with D maybe TRBD1 (6 bases). The CDR3 extends over 13 amino acids. The V gene lost 3 bases and the J gene lost 6 bases, with 9 bases spanning the gap. CDR1 and CDR2 (germline): SGDLS, YYNGEE. The CDR3 bases are TGTGCCAGCAGCGATGAGGGGGCCGGGGAGCTGTTTTTT. As protein: CASSDEGAGELFF.

The rearrangement joins TRBV4-1 to TRBJ1-1; D is unresolved. This CDR3 spans 16 amino acids. Germline lookup yields CDR1 MGHRA and CDR2 YSYEKL. V lost 1 base to trimming and J lost 0 bases, with 12 bases between them. The CDR3 is CASSQASPEMNTEAFF. The CDR3 region has the DNA TGCGCCAGCAGCCAAGCCTCACCAGAAATGAACACTGAAGCTTTCTTT.

The chain has TRBV19 and TRBJ1-1, with 8 bases lining up with TRBD1. Germline loops: CDR1 LNHDA, CDR2 SQIVND (reference sequence). This CDR3 spans 13 amino acids. Germline trimming cut 5 bases from V and 5 bases from J; bases unmatched to any gene: 4. As DNA, the CDR3 is TGTGCCAGTAGTGCAGGGGGCCTTACTGAAGCTTTCTTT. It yields the protein CASSAGGLTEAFF.

This clone was observed a few times. The chain has TRBV30 and TRBJ2-5; TRBD2 is a possible D gene (5 bases). Germline V gives CDR1 GTSNPN, CDR2 SVGIG (reference sequence). The CDR3 is 15 amino acids. V dropped 0 bases and J dropped 3 bases, with 14 bases sitting between them. The CDR3: CAWSVLGGSEETQYF. CDR3 in DNA: TGTGCCTGGAGTGTACTAGGAGGCTCAGAAGAGACCCAGTACTTC. Looking up the rest from reference TRBV30 and TRBJ2-5 gives the full variable domain: SQTIHQWPATLVQPVGSPLSLECTVEGTSNPNLYWYRQAAGRGLQLLFYSVGIGQISSEVPQNLSASRPQDRQFILSSKKLLLSDSGFYLCAWSVLGGSEETQYFGPGTRLLVL.

The chain recombines TRBV4-2 with TRBJ1-2; TRBD1 aligns across 8 bases. Germline CDR1 is LGHNA and CDR2 is YNFKEQ. The CDR3 totals 13 residues. The V gene end was trimmed by 6 bases and the J gene end by 6 bases; junction bases not matched to a gene: 6. The CDR3 bases are TGTGCCAGCAGGACAGGGGAAGGGGATGGCTACACCTTC. Its protein is CASRTGEGDGYTF.

The chain links TRBV9 to TRBJ2-3, with TRBD2 identical over 9 bases. Looked up from germline, CDR1 is SGDLS and CDR2 is YYNGEE. V was clipped by 3 bases and J by 3 bases; unmatched bases: 5. The CDR3 length is 15 residues. The CDR3 DNA is TGTGCCAGCAGCGCTAGCGGGACAGTTACAGATACGCAGTATTTT. This codes for CASSASGTVTDTQYF. Full variable domain (remainder filled in from reference TRBV9 and TRBJ2-3): DSGVTQTPKHLITATGQRVTLRCSPRSGDLSVYWYQQSLDQGLQFLIQYYNGEERAKGNILERFSAQQFPDLHSELNLSSLELGDSALYFCASSASGTVTDTQYFGPGTRLTVL.

The chain is built from TRBV11-2 and TRBJ2-1; 12 bases align to TRBD1. Germline lookup yields CDR1 SGHAT and CDR2 FQNNGV. This CDR3 has 19 residues. Unmatched junction bases numbered 15, after V lost 1 base and J lost 8 bases. Here the CDR3 DNA reads TGTGCCAGCAGCTTAGGACCTTCCCCGGGACAGGGGGCTAGGGATGAGCAGTTCTTC. It is translated as CASSLGPSPGQGARDEQFF. Variable domain in full (rest from reference TRBV11-2 and TRBJ2-1): EAGVAQSPRYKIIEKRQSVAFWCNPISGHATLYWYQQILGQGPKLLIQFQNNGVVDDSQLPKDRFSAERLKGVDSTLKIQPAKLEDSAVYLCASSLGPSPGQGARDEQFFGPGTRLTVL.

This sequence joins TRBV5-5 and TRBJ1-2; 9 nucleotides match TRBD1. The CDR3 spans 17 residues. Trimming removed 0 bases from V and 4 bases from J; junction bases left unmatched: 10. Germline values: CDR1 SGHKS, CDR2 YYEKEE (reference sequence). CDR3 sequence reads: CASSLGVEGQGIYGYTF. CDR3 coding DNA: TGTGCCAGCAGCTTGGGGGTGGAGGGACAGGGAATCTATGGCTACACCTTC.

J is TRBJ1-5 and V is TRBV6-5, with unresolved D. V shed 7 bases and J shed 1 base, with 5 bases lying between them. Germline CDR1 and CDR2: MNHEY and SVGAGI. This CDR3 region has 12 residues. CDR3 loop: CASKESNQPQHF. The CDR3 coding sequence is TGTGCCAGCAAAGAGAGCAATCAGCCCCAGCATTTT.

The genes are TRBV5-6 and TRBJ2-2; tentatively, D is TRBD1 (6 bases). V was shortened by 2 bases and J by 2 bases, with 13 bases between the two germline ends. This CDR3 region has 16 residues. CDR1 SGHDT and CDR2 YYEEEE come from the germline V gene. For the CDR3, the DNA is TGTGCCAGCAGCTTCTTAGTGGGGACAAACACCGGGGAGCTGTTTTTT. Translation gives CASSFLVGTNTGELFF.

The chain carries TRBV2 and TRBJ2-2; 9 bases are a match to TRBD2. Germline V lookup: CDR1 SNHLY, CDR2 FYNNEI. The CDR3 sequence is 15 residues long. V dropped 7 bases and J dropped 4; count of bases not matched to a gene: 7. CDR3 DNA sequence: TGTGCCAGCATGAATAGCGGGGGCCTCACCGGGGAGCTGTTTTTT. Its translation is CASMNSGGLTGELFF. The full variable domain, completed using reference TRBV2 and TRBJ2-2, is EPEVTQTPSHQVTQMGQEVILRCVPISNHLYFYWYRQILGQKVEFLVSFYNNEISEKSEIFDDQFSVERPDGSNFTLKIRSTKLEDSAMYFCASMNSGGLTGELFFGEGSRLTVL.

This clone was seen more than once but under ten times. The chain is built from TRBV7-2 and TRBJ2-4; no definite D call. V lost 2 bases to trimming and J lost 9 bases, with 17 bases between them. Germline V lookup: CDR1 SGHTA, CDR2 FQGNSA. This CDR3 has 15 amino acids. The DNA of the CDR3 is TGTGCCAGCAGCTTATCCTCTAGAACGGGTAGCATTCAGTACTTC. It translates to CASSLSSRTGSIQYF.

This clone showed up just a few times. V and J are TRBV7-9 and TRBJ1-2; tentatively, D is TRBD1 (5 bases). V was clipped by 5 bases and J by 5 bases, with 15 bases between them. The CDR3 loop spans 14 amino acids. The germline gives CDR1 SEHNR, CDR2 FQNEAQ (reference sequence). Written as DNA, the CDR3 is TGTGCCAGCAGCGTAGACAGTGTTGATTATGGCTACACCTTC. This gives the protein CASSVDSVDYGYTF. Drawing the rest from reference TRBV7-9 and TRBJ1-2, the complete variable domain is DTGVSQNPRHKITKRGQNVTFRCDPISEHNRLYWYRQTLGQGPEFLTYFQNEAQLEKSRLLSDRFSAERPKGSFSTLEIQRTEQGDSAMYLCASSVDSVDYGYTFGSGTRLTVV.

The V and J genes are TRBV9 and TRBJ2-2; TRBD2 agrees at 10 bases. The CDR3 extends over 16 amino acids. The germline V gene encodes CDR1 SGDLS and CDR2 YYNGEE. The trim removed 3 bases at V and 0 bases at J, leaving 2 bases unmatched. Written as DNA, the CDR3 is TGTGCCAGCAGCGAACTAGCGGGGTCGAACACCGGGGAGCTGTTTTTT. Encoded protein: CASSELAGSNTGELFF.

The J gene is TRBJ2-2, the V gene TRBV7-9; the match to TRBD1 covers 9 bases. After removal of 5 bases from V and 2 bases from J, the junction contained 6 bases not matched to a gene. This CDR3 region has 16 residues. CDR1 is SEHNR and CDR2 is FQNEAQ in the germline V gene (reference sequence). CDR3: CASSLYTGGNTGELFF. The CDR3 DNA follows: TGTGCCAGCAGCCTATATACAGGGGGCAACACCGGGGAGCTGTTTTTT.

The chain links TRBV2 to TRBJ1-2, with TRBD1 matching 9 bases. The CDR3 has 14 residues. V lost 6 bases to trimming and J lost 5 bases; unmatched junction nucleotides: 7. Germline assignment: CDR1 SNHLY and CDR2 FYNNEI. The CDR3 sequence: CASRGQGALYGYTF. Written as DNA, the CDR3 is TGTGCCAGCAGGGGACAGGGCGCGTTATATGGCTACACCTTC. The full variable domain, with the rest looked up from reference TRBV2 and TRBJ1-2, is EPEVTQTPSHQVTQMGQEVILRCVPISNHLYFYWYRQILGQKVEFLVSFYNNEISEKSEIFDDQFSVERPDGSNFTLKIRSTKLEDSAMYFCASRGQGALYGYTFGSGTRLTVV.

The chain has TRBV19 and TRBJ2-7; 7 bases align to TRBD1. CDR3 length: 15 amino acids. V lost 4 bases, J lost 5 bases, and 11 bases stayed unmatched. Germline values: CDR1 LNHDA, CDR2 SQIVND (reference sequence). In nucleotides, the CDR3 is TGTGCCAGTAGTACTTTCGCCGGGACAGCGAACGAGCAGTACTTC. Encoded protein: CASSTFAGTANEQYF.

The chain links TRBV14 to TRBJ2-3; TRBD2 is a possible D gene (5 bases). Trimming took 1 base from V and 1 from J, leaving 9 bases between them. Germline loops: CDR1 SGHDN, CDR2 FVKESK. This CDR3 has 15 amino acids. The chain's CDR3 is CASSQGGSGTDTQYF. In DNA, the CDR3 is TGTGCCAGCAGCCAAGGGGGTAGCGGCACAGATACGCAGTATTTT.

CDR3 coding DNA: TGTGCCAGCAGCCCAGAATGGAGACCTGAGGAGCAGTACGTC. Residues: CASSPEWRPEEQYV. The chain employs TRBV11-2 and TRBJ2-7; D remains unclear. CDR1 and CDR2 from the germline V gene are SGHAT and FQNNGV. CDR3 length equals 14 residues. Trimming took off 5 bases at V and 7 bases at J, with 18 bases between the two ends.

The J gene is TRBJ2-5, the V gene TRBV18; D is uncertain. V was shortened by 3 bases and J by 4 bases, with 12 bases between the two germline ends. Germline assignment: CDR1 KGHSH and CDR2 LQKENI. CDR3 length equals 14 residues. The CDR3 here is CASSPAGRLETQYF. The CDR3 coding sequence is TGTGCCAGCTCACCGGCTGGGCGATTAGAGACCCAGTACTTC.

This clone has a single count. The chain uses TRBV28 and TRBJ2-5, with D possibly TRBD2 on 6 matching bases. Trimming cost V 8 bases and J 4 bases, with 8 bases left between them. The germline gives CDR1 MDHEN, CDR2 SYDVKM. The CDR3 length is 11 residues. This CDR3 reads CASGGRETQYF. In DNA, the CDR3 is TGTGCCAGCGGGGGGAGAGAGACCCAGTACTTC. Variable domain in full (rest from reference TRBV28 and TRBJ2-5): DVKVTQSSRYLVKRTGEKVFLECVQDMDHENMFWYRQDPGLGLRLIYFSYDVKMKEKGDIPEGYSVSREKKERFSLILESASTNQTSMYLCASGGRETQYFGPGTRLLVL.

This chain joins TRBV28 and TRBJ1-5; a weak D match, TRBD1 (6 bases). CDR3 length equals 15 residues. Between the trimmed V and J ends, which lost 4 bases and 2 bases, there was a span of 12 bases. Germline values: CDR1 MDHEN, CDR2 SYDVKM. Here the CDR3 reads CASSSTGYRNQPQHF. The DNA for the CDR3 is TGTGCCAGCAGTTCTACAGGGTATCGCAATCAGCCCCAGCATTTT.